The 10 T cell receptor beta chains in this list originate from one sample, sequenced in a study of blood T cell repertoires in COVID-19. The table came from immunoSEQ multiplex PCR; TCRdb's copy has only in-frame clones and leaves some out. The table lists approximately 160,000 clones, just over 90% of them singletons, with 2% in the top ten. Sequencing used peripheral blood. The receptors here all came from a woman in her sixties or seventies with COVID-19, enrolled during active disease.

The V and J genes are TRBV2 and TRBJ1-1; possibly TRBD1 for D (5 bases). CDR3 size: 14 residues. Germline CDR1 reads SNHLY; CDR2 reads FYNNEI. V gave up 6 bases and J gave up 0 bases, with 11 bases separating them. The CDR3 DNA follows: TGTGCCAGCAGGGCAGGGAGGGTGAACACTGAAGCTTTCTTT. Translating gives CASRAGRVNTEAFF.

The CDR3 DNA sequence: TGTGCCAGCAGCCCCGCGGGACTCGCGTACAATGAGCAGTTCTTC. Encoded protein: CASSPAGLAYNEQFF. J is TRBJ2-1 and V is TRBV11-2, with D perhaps matching TRBD2 (6 bases). CDR1 is SGHAT and CDR2 is FQNNGV in the germline V gene. The CDR3 loop spans 15 amino acids. The germline V and J ends were trimmed by 5 bases and 4 bases, with 15 bases remaining between them.

The gene calls are TRBV3-1 (or the pseudogene TRBV3-2) and TRBJ2-7; the match to TRBD1 covers 8 bases. This CDR3 is 17 amino acids long. CDR1 and CDR2 from the germline V gene are LGHDT and YNNKEL (reference sequence). With V trimmed by 0 bases and J by 0 bases, 7 bases remained unmatched. The chain's CDR3 is CASSQDTTTGGSYEQYF. As DNA, the CDR3 is TGTGCCAGCAGCCAAGATACTACTACAGGGGGCTCCTACGAGCAGTACTTC.

The rearrangement links TRBV6-5 to TRBJ2-3; possible D gene TRBD1, 7 bases. The CDR3 spans 15 residues. Germline assignment: CDR1 MNHEY and CDR2 SVGAGI. V lost 5 bases and J lost 3, with 15 bases in between. Here the CDR3 reads CASSPRQGGTDTQYF. In DNA, the CDR3 is TGTGCCAGCAGTCCCCGACAGGGAGGAACAGATACGCAGTATTTT.

V usage is TRBV19 and J usage is TRBJ1-5; 10 nucleotides line up with TRBD1. V lost 4 bases and J lost 3; bases outside the gene matches: 9. Per germline, CDR1 LNHDA and CDR2 SQIVND (reference sequence). The CDR3 extends over 17 amino acids. The CDR3 DNA follows: TGTGCCAGTAGTACTATGACAGGGGGCGCCTCCAATCAGCCCCAGCATTTT. Translation: CASSTMTGGASNQPQHF.

The V call is TRBV30, the J call TRBJ1-2, with 7 bases matching TRBD1. The V gene end was trimmed by 4 bases and the J gene end by 7 bases; junction bases not matched to a gene: 12. The length of the CDR3 is 14 residues. Germline V gene lookup returns CDR1 GTSNPN and CDR2 SVGIG (reference sequence). DNA of the CDR3: TGTGCCTGGAAACAAGGCCCGACAGGGTGTGGCTACACCTTC. Encoded protein: CAWKQGPTGCGYTF.

This clone was detected once. The chain has TRBV10-3 and TRBJ2-1; tentative D call: TRBD2 (6 bases). Germline-derived CDR1 and CDR2 are ENHRY and SYGVKD. This CDR3 region has 16 residues. The V gene lost 10 bases and the J gene lost 0 bases, with 19 bases spanning the gap. The CDR3 DNA reads as TGTGCCACCTGGGAGTGGCGGGAAGGCTCCTACAATGAGCAGTTCTTC. As protein: CATWEWREGSYNEQFF.

The chain's CDR3 is CASRSGQDLYGYTF. The CDR3 DNA reads as TGTGCCAGCAGATCGGGACAGGACCTCTATGGCTACACCTTC. The V gene is TRBV5-5, the J gene TRBJ1-2; 8 bases map to TRBD1. The germline CDR1 and CDR2 sequences are SGHKS and YYEKEE (reference sequence). This CDR3 region has 14 residues. The V and J ends lost 5 bases and 4 bases, in that order; junction bases with no gene match: 7.

This clone was picked up one time. The gene calls are TRBV2 and TRBJ2-3; 8 bases are shared with TRBD1. Germline values: CDR1 SNHLY, CDR2 FYNNEI. V gave up 7 bases and J gave up 5 bases; unmatched junction bases: 8. The CDR3 has 14 residues. Here the CDR3 reads CASIPGQGRDTQYF. In DNA form, the CDR3 reads TGTGCCAGCATCCCAGGACAGGGCAGAGATACGCAGTATTTT.

The rearrangement joins TRBV9 to TRBJ1-6, with a possible D match to TRBD1 (5 bases). Looked up from germline, CDR1 is SGDLS and CDR2 is YYNGEE. This CDR3 is built from 15 residues. Trimming removed 4 bases from V and 7 bases from J, with 15 bases in between. The CDR3 region has the DNA TGTGCCAGCAGCCTACGGACGGGGGGGAATTCACCCCTCCACTTT. Residues: CASSLRTGGNSPLHF.